This note documents a single T cell receptor (beta chain) sequence. Method: immunoSEQ multiplex PCR; TCRdb's copy keeps in-frame clones and lacks some. The sample carries about 81,000 clones, just under 95% recorded once. The CDR3 is 14 residues long. V gave up 5 bases and J gave up 0 bases, with 10 bases separating them. The germline CDR1 and CDR2 sequences are SGHTA and FQGNSA. The sample comes from a study of control samples from healthy donors and cancer patients. The genes are TRBV7-2 and TRBJ1-1; D gene uncertain. The sequence was collected from a woman younger than 30 in good health. Sample: blood. The CDR3 region has the DNA TGTGCCAGCAGCCGGGAAGGGTTGAACACTGAAGCTTTCTTT. Translating it yields CASSREGLNTEAFF.